The T cell receptor beta chain described here comes from a study of tumor-infiltrating lymphocytes in localized non-small cell lung cancer. About the research overall: Some samples were collected after neoadjuvant chemotherapy; smokers, never-smokers and several histologies were included. Findings and limits, study-wide: Immunotypes IM1 and IM2 had similar TCR-derived T-cell fractions. Not all patients were TCR sequenced, owing to tissue quantity. Higher tumor T cell infiltration than in uninvolved lung was supported by TCRbeta sequencing.

Sequencing used immunoSEQ multiplex PCR; TCRdb keeps in-frame clones, though not all of them. This sample has about 16,000 clones; almost 70% occur once, and the top ten carry approximately 6.5%. Between the trimmed V and J ends, which lost 0 bases and 7 bases, there was a span of 10 bases. In germline, CDR1 is MGHRA, CDR2 YSYEKL. The CDR3 is made up of 15 amino acids. Details on this clone: What it recognizes is unknown.

Sequencing was carried out using lung tumor tissue. This chain connects TRBV4-1 to TRBJ1-6, with D possibly matching TRBD1 (5 bases). This sequence originates from a human donor with non-small cell lung cancer. In DNA, the CDR3 is TGCGCCAGCAGCCAAGACAGGGCCAAAAATTCACCCCTCCACTTT. This translates into CASSQDRAKNSPLHF.